This record concerns one T cell receptor beta chain sequence. Its antigen is not yet known. No base qualities exist here, and no much larger clone lies one base off it. The sample's time point label, decoded: baseline before first vaccination. Samples from vaccinated people were obtained from the UK trials COV001 and COV002, which included a single-blind randomized controlled phase 2/3 trial of AZD1222 (ChAdOx1 nCoV-19) in healthy adults. For TCRbeta chain sequencing, PBMC samples were collected from trial participants at day 0 and at day 28 after the second dose. This specimen belongs to a study of T cell responses to AZD1222 COVID-19 vaccine (dated by TCRdb to 2020 to 2022). Some background on the complete study: AZD1222 recipients with second doses at about 4 weeks or about 12 weeks were pooled, because spike-specific TCR depth and breadth did not differ between schedules. A total of 240 or so trial participants underwent TCR sequencing, of whom some 200 had received two doses of AZD1222 and around 25 had received two doses of the MenACWY control vaccine. Trial participants were enrolled by age into subgroups of 18-55, 56-69 and 70-plus years, and around 150, 28 and 57 TCR-sequenced participants, respectively, were included in these subgroups. Study-level results and caveats: Reportedly, almost half of the unique spike-specific TCRs recognized epitopes lying outside the regions that are mutated in the B.1.351 and B.1.1.7 variants. Because no day 14 peak-response samples were available, repertoires were characterized only after the peak T cell response. After two AZD1222 doses, both the breadth and the depth of spike-specific TCRs were significantly higher than at day 0 and than in MenACWY recipients. Conclusions about previously exposed vaccinees were limited because only six AZD1222 recipients were SARS-CoV-2 seropositive at baseline. The 56-69-year group was small, and its depth increase did not reach significance, likely because of low power. Most participants were white British and females outnumbered males, and the authors suggested that clonal diversity may have been underestimated. The vaccine-associated CD4 TCRs covered the entire spike protein, and the dominant responses fell in regions 160-218 and 743-854.

The CDR3 regions of human TCRbeta chains were analyzed by immunosequencing. Turning to the authors' computational methods: Repertoire TCRs were checked for matches against a reference library of SARS-CoV-2-specific TCRs that had been generated using the MIRA antigen-specificity platform. Breadth was defined as the fraction of unique TCRs that were SARS-CoV-2-associated. Depth was defined as the fraction of total T cells that were SARS-CoV-2-associated. Using the MIRA data, each spike-specific TCR was mapped to the spike region that the TCR reacts to and placed in a CD4 or CD8 class. Log10-transformed breadth and depth values were compared by one-way ANOVA with Sidak's multiple comparisons tests. TCRdb re-hosts the immuneACCESS table, in-frame sequences only. Its copies lack some clones; in the studies checked, an unresolved V gene accounts for under half of them, and the cause for the rest is not known. The DNA was the basis for D and trimming; V, J and clone size are from that table. The sample table holds 100,000 or so clones, of which roughly 90% were seen once. The leading ten clones occupy 2.5% of the sample.

This TCR derives from an adult in good health. The sequencing here drew on peripheral blood, taken on day 0 of AZD1222 vaccination.

The CDR3 here reads CASSLETGGVNTEAFF. The DNA sequence reads TGTGCCAGCAGCTTAGAGACAGGGGGGGTGAACACTGAAGCTTTCTTT. The rearrangement joined TRBV7-9 to TRBJ1-1; 9 bases in the junction line up with TRBD1. Trimming removed 1 base from V and 0 bases from J; the gene matches leave 3 bases unexplained. From cysteine to phenylalanine, the CDR3 is 16 amino acids long. Just CDR3 DNA is preserved here, 48 bases in frame from base 1. CDR1 and CDR2 are read off the germline V gene (reference sequence) as SEHNR and FQNEAQ.